The sample holds a few counts of the clone carrying this TCR beta chain. The antigen is not known. Its ends do not fully match the called genes, so a read error is possible. The data are from a study of shared clonotypes between healthy human individuals. Findings and limits, study-wide: Read depth was anticipated to influence clonotype sharing among donors.

The CDR3 loop spans 14 amino acids. Germline values: CDR1 SGHRS, CDR2 YFSETQ. Replicate PCRs were loaded with 300 ng DNA from unsorted PBMC, 29,000 or so T cell genomes. Clones were sequenced by immunoSEQ multiplex PCR, and TCRdb holds only the in-frame ones, with some missing. The sample shows fewer than 600,000 clones, 77% of them seen only once. The chain uses TRBV5-1 and TRBJ2-2; unclear D gene. This TCR came from a woman between 40 and 50 years old in good health. Some clones in this sample may be carry-over from other donors' samples. The source material was PBMCs. CDR3 coding DNA: TGCGCCGGCAGCTTGGAAGCGAACACCGGGGAGCTGTTTTTT. This codes for CAGSLEANTGELFF.